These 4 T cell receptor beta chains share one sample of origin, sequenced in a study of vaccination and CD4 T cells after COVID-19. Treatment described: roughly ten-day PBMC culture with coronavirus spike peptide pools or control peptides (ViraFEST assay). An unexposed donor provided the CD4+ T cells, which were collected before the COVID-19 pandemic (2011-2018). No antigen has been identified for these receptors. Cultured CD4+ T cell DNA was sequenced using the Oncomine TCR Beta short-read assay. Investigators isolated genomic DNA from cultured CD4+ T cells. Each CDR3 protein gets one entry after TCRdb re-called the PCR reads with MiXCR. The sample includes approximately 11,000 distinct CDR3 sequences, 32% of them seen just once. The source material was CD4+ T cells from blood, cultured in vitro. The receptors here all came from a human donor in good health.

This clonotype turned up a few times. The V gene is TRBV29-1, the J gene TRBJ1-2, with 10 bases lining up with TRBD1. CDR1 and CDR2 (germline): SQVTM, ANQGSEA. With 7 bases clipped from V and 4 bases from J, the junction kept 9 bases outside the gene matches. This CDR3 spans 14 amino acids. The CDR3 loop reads CSALLGQGTYGYTF. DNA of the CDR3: TGCAGCGCTCTTCTGGGACAGGGGACCTATGGCTACACCTTC.

The CDR3 sequence: CASRLGSEDEQFF. Written as DNA, the CDR3 is TGTGCCAGCAGGCTGGGAAGTGAGGATGAGCAGTTCTTC. The rearrangement joins TRBV11-3 to TRBJ2-1; D is undetermined. V was trimmed by 6 bases and J by 8 bases, leaving 14 bases between them. Per germline, CDR1 SGHNT and CDR2 YENEEA. The CDR3 consists of 13 residues.

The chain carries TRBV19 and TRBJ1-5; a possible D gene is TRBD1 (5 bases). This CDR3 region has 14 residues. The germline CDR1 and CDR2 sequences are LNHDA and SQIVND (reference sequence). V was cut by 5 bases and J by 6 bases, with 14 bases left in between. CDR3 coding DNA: TGTGCCAGTAGTGGTCTAGGGGCTTTTCAGCCCCAGCATTTT. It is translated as CASSGLGAFQPQHF.

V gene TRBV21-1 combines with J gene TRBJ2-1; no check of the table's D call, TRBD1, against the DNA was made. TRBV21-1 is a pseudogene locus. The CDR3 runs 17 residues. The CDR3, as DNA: TGTGCCAGCAGCAAGCGGGACAGGGTCCGGACGAACAATGAGCAGTTCTTC. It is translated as CASSKRDRVRTNNEQFF.